The 11 T cell receptor beta chains given below trace back to one sample, sequenced in a study of vaccination effects on CD4 cells after COVID-19. Their recognized antigens are unknown. Having been cultured for ten to eleven days, the cells underwent CD4+ T cell isolation. Sequencing was performed with immunoSEQ multiplex PCR; in TCRdb, only in-frame clones are kept and a portion is missing. The profile shows 70,000 or so clones, over 60% of them singletons. The sample was CD4+ T cells from PBMCs cultured without peptide, taken before COVID-19 vaccination. These receptor sequences come from a human donor who received a COVID-19 vaccine.

The chain employs TRBV4-1 and TRBJ1-2, with a weak D call TRBD1 (5 bases). Germline V gene lookup returns CDR1 MGHRA and CDR2 YSYEKL. With 3 bases removed from V and 3 bases from J, the gap between germline ends came to 11 bases. The CDR3 is 14 residues long. The CDR3: CASSHTGTDYGYTF. The CDR3 DNA reads TGCGCCAGCAGCCACACCGGGACGGACTATGGCTACACCTTC.

This sequence joins TRBV6-5 and TRBJ2-4; TRBD1 aligns across 7 bases. This CDR3 has 15 amino acids. Trimming cost V 6 bases and J 1 base; bases outside gene matches: 6. In germline, CDR1 is MNHEY, CDR2 SVGAGI. The DNA of the CDR3 is TGTGCCAGCAGCCAACAGGGGTCGGCCAAAAACATTCAGTACTTC. Residues: CASSQQGSAKNIQYF.

The CDR3 reads CASRTSGGKETQYF. The CDR3 coding sequence is TGTGCCAGCAGGACTAGCGGGGGGAAAGAGACCCAGTACTTC. The rearrangement joins TRBV7-2 to TRBJ2-5; TRBD2 matches at 13 bases. This CDR3 comprises 14 residues. Germline assignment: CDR1 SGHTA and CDR2 FQGNSA. V shed 6 bases, J shed 3 bases, and the junction held 1 base outside the gene matches.

The J gene is TRBJ2-2, the V gene TRBV10-1; 7 nucleotides agree with TRBD1. This CDR3 is built from 14 residues. Germline CDR1 reads WNHNN; CDR2 reads SYGVQD (reference sequence). With 5 bases clipped from V and 4 bases from J, the junction kept 4 bases outside the gene matches. In DNA form, the CDR3 reads TGCGCCAGCAGTTGGGGGACAGCCACCGGGGAGCTGTTTTTT. Amino acid sequence: CASSWGTATGELFF.

The chain employs TRBV2 and TRBJ1-5; tentative D call: TRBD1 (6 bases). The CDR3 runs to 14 residues. Trimming pared 4 bases from V and 1 base from J, leaving 8 bases between. The germline CDR1 and CDR2 sequences are SNHLY and FYNNEI. CDR3 in amino acids: CASSGGTSNQPQHF. The CDR3 nucleotides are TGTGCCAGCAGTGGCGGGACAAGCAATCAGCCCCAGCATTTT.

The rearrangement joins TRBV5-6 to TRBJ1-2; D gene uncertain. Germline CDR1 reads SGHDT; CDR2 reads YYEEEE. CDR3 length: 13 residues. V was cut by 3 bases and J by 4 bases, with 10 bases left in between. CDR3 loop: CASSSSGLYGYTF. The CDR3 DNA reads as TGTGCCAGCAGCTCGTCAGGTCTCTATGGCTACACCTTC.

The V gene is TRBV7-2, the J gene TRBJ1-2; D is unclear. Germline V gene sequence: CDR1 SGHTA, CDR2 FQGNSA. The CDR3 consists of 15 residues. Trimming left V 5 bases short and J 4 bases short, with 17 bases between. CDR3 sequence: CASSPAREAVYGYTF. Here the CDR3 DNA reads TGTGCCAGCAGCCCGGCCCGAGAAGCTGTCTATGGCTACACCTTC.

The rearrangement joins TRBV4-2 to TRBJ2-1; weak D call: TRBD2 (7 bases). Germline loops: CDR1 LGHNA, CDR2 YNFKEQ. V was clipped by 1 base and J by 7 bases, with 14 bases between them. The CDR3 loop spans 15 amino acids. CDR3 residues: CASSQGPGEGNEQFF. DNA for the CDR3: TGTGCCAGCAGCCAAGGTCCAGGGGAGGGAAATGAGCAGTTCTTC.

This clone was recorded a few times. The J gene is TRBJ1-2, the V gene TRBV27; D is ambiguous. Per the germline V gene, CDR1 is MNHEY and CDR2 is SMNVEV (reference sequence). V dropped 2 bases and J dropped 4 bases, with 11 bases sitting between them. The CDR3 is made up of 14 amino acids. Here the CDR3 reads CASSLMSGSYGYTF. The CDR3 DNA reads as TGTGCCAGCAGTTTAATGTCCGGTTCCTATGGCTACACCTTC.

The rearrangement links TRBV20-1 to TRBJ1-2; D may be TRBD1 (6 bases). Germline CDR1 DFQATT, CDR2 SNEGSKA (reference sequence). Trimming took off 3 bases at V and 4 bases at J, with 18 bases between the two ends. The CDR3 has 15 residues. The CDR3 DNA follows: TGCAGTGCTAGTAGGGAGGGGGGCTCTGGCTATGGCTACACCTTC. Protein: CSASREGGSGYGYTF.

The genes are TRBV7-2 and TRBJ2-1; weak D call: TRBD1 (7 bases). The CDR3 consists of 16 residues. Trimming left V 5 bases short and J 4 bases short, with 18 bases between. Germline CDR1 SGHTA, CDR2 FQGNSA. CDR3 region: CASSQGGTARYNEQFF. DNA of the CDR3: TGTGCCAGCAGCCAAGGGGGGACAGCGAGGTACAATGAGCAGTTCTTC.